The entry below gives a single TCR beta chain sequence along with its context. Its recognized antigen is unknown. The record has no base qualities; no much larger clone is one base away. Per the germline V gene, SQVTM is the CDR1 and ANQGSEA is the CDR2. The junction shows trimming of 4 bases on V and 6 bases on J, plus 10 bases between the germline ends. Measured from the cysteine to the phenylalanine, the CDR3 is 13 residues long. Only the CDR3 part of the read is kept: 39 bases, read in frame from the first base. The source of the sample is a study of T cell responses to AZD1222 COVID-19 vaccine listed by TCRdb under 2021. With regard to the full study: Because spike-specific TCR depth and breadth did not differ between the two schedules, AZD1222 recipients who got a second dose at roughly 4 weeks were pooled with those who got a second dose at roughly 12 weeks. TCR sequencing covered 233 trial participants: 200 to 220 given two doses of AZD1222 and 26 given two doses of MenACWY control vaccine. Enrollment into the trials was organized by age into subgroups of 18-55, 56-69 and 70-plus years, and those subgroups contained roughly 150, 30 and 60 TCR-sequenced participants, respectively. Overall study results and their limits: Because no day 14 peak-response samples were available, repertoires were characterized only after the peak T cell response. Reportedly, almost half of the unique spike-specific TCRs recognized epitopes lying outside the regions that are mutated in the B.1.351 and B.1.1.7 variants. Conclusions about previously exposed vaccinees are limited, since just five or six AZD1222 recipients were seropositive for SARS-CoV-2 at baseline. Most participants were white British and females outnumbered males, and the authors suggested that clonal diversity may have been underestimated. Vaccine-associated CD4 TCRs spanned the whole spike protein, with dominant responses in regions 160-218 and 743-854. After two AZD1222 doses, spike-specific TCR breadth and depth were significantly higher than at day 0 and than in MenACWY recipients. In the small 56-69-year group, the increase in depth fell short of significance, most likely because of low power.

The CDR3 regions of human TCRbeta chains were subjected to immunosequencing. The study's processing was this. Repertoire TCRs were matched against a reference library of SARS-CoV-2-specific TCRs generated with the MIRA antigen-specificity platform. Breadth was defined as the fraction of unique TCRs that were SARS-CoV-2-associated, and depth was defined as the fraction of total T cells that were SARS-CoV-2-associated. Each spike-specific TCR was assigned to its reactive spike region and to a CD4 or CD8 class using the MIRA data. Log10-transformed breadth and depth values were compared by one-way ANOVA with Sidak's multiple comparisons tests. The table was pulled from immuneACCESS by TCRdb, which kept in-frame rearrangements only. Such tables lose some clones; where checked, under half of the loss comes from unresolved V genes, and the rest has no known cause. V and J calls and clone size are those listed in that table; D and trimming were worked out from the DNA. The sample table holds under 200,000 clones, of which about 92% were seen once. Jointly, the top ten make up 3.9% of the sample.

The time point label on this specimen signifies: baseline before first vaccination. Samples from vaccinated people were obtained from the UK trials COV001 and COV002, which included a single-blind randomized controlled phase 2/3 trial of AZD1222 (ChAdOx1 nCoV-19) in healthy adults. Trial participant PBMC samples were collected at day 0 and day 28 after the second dose for TCRbeta chain sequencing. This TCR came from an adult in good health. Here the sequenced sample was peripheral blood, taken on day 0 of AZD1222 vaccination. The sequence joins TRBV29-1 to TRBJ1-6; possibly the D gene is TRBD1, per 5 matching bases. CDR3 reads: CSVADSLNSPLHF. The nucleotide sequence is TGCAGCGTTGCCGACAGCCTTAATTCACCCCTCCACTTT.